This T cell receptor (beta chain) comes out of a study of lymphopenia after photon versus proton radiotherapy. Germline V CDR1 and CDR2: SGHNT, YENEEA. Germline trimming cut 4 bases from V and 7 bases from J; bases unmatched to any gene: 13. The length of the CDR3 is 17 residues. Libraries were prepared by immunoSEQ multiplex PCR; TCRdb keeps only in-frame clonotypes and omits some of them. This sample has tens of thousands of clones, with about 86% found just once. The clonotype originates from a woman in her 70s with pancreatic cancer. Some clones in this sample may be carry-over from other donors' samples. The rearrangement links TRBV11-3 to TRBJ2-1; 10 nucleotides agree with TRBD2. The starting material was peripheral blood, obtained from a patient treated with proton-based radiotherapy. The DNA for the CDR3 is TGTGCCAGCAGCTCCGGCTGGGGAGCGGGAGGGGGAAATGAGCAGTTCTTC. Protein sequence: CASSSGWGAGGGNEQFF.